What follows are 2 T cell receptor beta chains derived from one specimen sequenced in a study of T cells in Graves' hyperthyroidism and ophthalmopathy. RNA transcripts yielded amplified TCR beta CDR3 regions. With the HTBI primer set, the TCR CDR3 went through a first round of RT-PCR. From the multiplex PCR reads, TCRdb called clonotypes with MiXCR, one entry per CDR3 protein. The sample has about 720,000 distinct CDR3 sequences, about 17% seen once. The sequenced sample was blood. Receptors originate from a man aged 18 to 29 with Graves' hyperthyroidism.

This clonotype was counted only a few times. The chain uses TRBV2 and TRBJ2-4; 8 bases are a match to TRBD1. V lost 6 bases to trimming and J lost 8 bases; unmatched junction nucleotides: 6. The CDR3 spans 13 residues. Germline V gene data show CDR1 as SNHLY and CDR2 as FYNNEI. The CDR3 nucleotides are TGTGCCAGCAGGGACAGGGTCGCGGACATTCAGTACTTC. Translated, it gives CASRDRVADIQYF.

The table lists this clonotype with a few counts. The chain has TRBV5-8 and TRBJ1-2; D ambiguous. CDR3 length equals 13 residues. Trimming removed 5 bases from V and 5 bases from J, with 13 bases in between. From germline, CDR1 is SGHTS and CDR2 YDEGEE. CDR3 sequence (DNA): TGTGCCAGCAGGCAGGTGCTTTTGTATGGCTACACCTTC. It codes for CASRQVLLYGYTF.